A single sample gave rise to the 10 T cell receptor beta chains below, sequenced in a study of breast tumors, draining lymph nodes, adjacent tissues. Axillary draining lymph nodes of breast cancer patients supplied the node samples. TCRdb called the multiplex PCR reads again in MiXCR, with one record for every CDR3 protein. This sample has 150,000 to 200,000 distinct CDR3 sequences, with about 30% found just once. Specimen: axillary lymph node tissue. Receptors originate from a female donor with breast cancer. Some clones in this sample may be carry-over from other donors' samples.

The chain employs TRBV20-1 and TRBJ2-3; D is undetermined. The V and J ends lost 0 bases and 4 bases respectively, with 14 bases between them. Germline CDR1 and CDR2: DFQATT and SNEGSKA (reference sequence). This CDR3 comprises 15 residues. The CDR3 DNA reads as TGCAGTGCTAGAGATAGTGGGGTAGGTGCAGATACGCAGTATTTT. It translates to CSARDSGVGADTQYF.

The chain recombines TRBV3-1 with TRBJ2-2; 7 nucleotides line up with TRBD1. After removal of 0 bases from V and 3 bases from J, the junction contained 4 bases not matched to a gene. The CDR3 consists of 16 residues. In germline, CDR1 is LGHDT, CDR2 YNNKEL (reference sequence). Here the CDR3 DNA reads TGTGCCAGCAGCCAAGATAGGCAGGGGGACACCGGGGAGCTGTTTTTT. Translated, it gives CASSQDRQGDTGELFF.

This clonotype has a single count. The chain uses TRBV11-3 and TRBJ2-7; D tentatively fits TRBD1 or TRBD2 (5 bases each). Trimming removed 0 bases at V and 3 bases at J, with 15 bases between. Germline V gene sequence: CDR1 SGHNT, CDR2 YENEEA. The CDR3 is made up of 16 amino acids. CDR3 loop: CASSLDRGRRNYEQYF. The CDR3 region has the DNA TGTGCCAGCAGCTTAGATCGGGGCAGGAGGAACTACGAGCAGTACTTC.

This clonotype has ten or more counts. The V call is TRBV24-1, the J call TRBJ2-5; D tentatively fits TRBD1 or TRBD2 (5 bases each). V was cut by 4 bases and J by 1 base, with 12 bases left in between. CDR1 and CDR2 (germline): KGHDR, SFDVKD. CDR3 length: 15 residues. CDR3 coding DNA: TGTGCCACCAGTGAGCGGACGGGGCTCCAAGAGACCCAGTACTTC. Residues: CATSERTGLQETQYF.

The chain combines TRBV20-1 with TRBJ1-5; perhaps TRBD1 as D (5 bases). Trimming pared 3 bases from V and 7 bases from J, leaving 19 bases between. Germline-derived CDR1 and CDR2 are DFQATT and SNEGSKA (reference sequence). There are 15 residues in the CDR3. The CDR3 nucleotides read TGCAGTGCTAGTAGAAGCGGTGGGGACGGACAGCCCCAGCATTTT. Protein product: CSASRSGGDGQPQHF.

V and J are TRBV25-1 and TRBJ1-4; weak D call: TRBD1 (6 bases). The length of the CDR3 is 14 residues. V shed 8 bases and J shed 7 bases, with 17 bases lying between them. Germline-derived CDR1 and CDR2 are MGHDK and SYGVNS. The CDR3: CASVVGGAGEKLFF. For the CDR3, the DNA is TGTGCCAGCGTTGTTGGGGGGGCCGGTGAAAAACTGTTTTTT.

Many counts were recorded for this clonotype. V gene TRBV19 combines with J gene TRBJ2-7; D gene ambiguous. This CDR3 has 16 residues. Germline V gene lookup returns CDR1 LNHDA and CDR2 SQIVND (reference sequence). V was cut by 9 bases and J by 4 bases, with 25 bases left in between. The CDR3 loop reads CASAKVLGSVFYEQYF. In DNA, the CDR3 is TGTGCCAGCGCTAAGGTTTTGGGGTCAGTTTTTTACGAGCAGTACTTC.

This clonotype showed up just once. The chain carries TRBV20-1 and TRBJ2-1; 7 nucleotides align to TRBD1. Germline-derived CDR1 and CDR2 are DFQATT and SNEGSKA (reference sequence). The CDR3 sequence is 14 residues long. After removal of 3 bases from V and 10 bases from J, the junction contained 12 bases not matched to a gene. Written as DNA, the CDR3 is TGCAGTGCTAGGGGTAGACAGGGAGCCCAAGAGCAGTTCTTC. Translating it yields CSARGRQGAQEQFF.

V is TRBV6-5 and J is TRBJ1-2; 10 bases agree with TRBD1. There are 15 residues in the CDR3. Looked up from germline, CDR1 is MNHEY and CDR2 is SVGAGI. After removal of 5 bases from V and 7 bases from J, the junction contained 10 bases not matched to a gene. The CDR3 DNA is TGTGCCAGCAGTCGGGGACAGGGGAGGGTAGGTGGCTACACCTTC. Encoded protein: CASSRGQGRVGGYTF.

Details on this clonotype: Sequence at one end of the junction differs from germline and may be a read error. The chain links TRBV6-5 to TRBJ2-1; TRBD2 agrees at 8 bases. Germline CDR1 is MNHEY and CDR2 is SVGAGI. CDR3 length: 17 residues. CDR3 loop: CASSHSKREGRGNEQFF. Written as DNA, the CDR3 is TGTGCCAGCAGTCACTCGAAACGGGAGGGCCGGGGGAATGAGCAGTTCTTC.